The present T cell receptor beta chain was sequenced within a study of OX40 agonist ivuxolimab in advanced cancers. The table came from immunoSEQ multiplex PCR; TCRdb's copy has only in-frame clones and leaves some out. The sample has 95,000 to 150,000 clones; 93% are singletons. V lost 2 bases and J lost 1, with 14 bases in between. This CDR3 comprises 16 residues. In germline, CDR1 is MNHEY, CDR2 SMNVEV (reference sequence). The source material was CD4+ or CD8+ T cells sorted from blood, sampled in a trial of the OX40 agonist ivuxolimab. The V gene is TRBV27, the J gene TRBJ1-1; the D is unclear. The source is an adult with an advanced solid tumor such as melanoma, head and neck, liver or kidney cancer. CDR3 DNA: TGTGCCAGCAGTTTAAGCCCCAGGTATACGAACACTGAAGCTTTCTTT. Translating it yields CASSLSPRYTNTEAFF.